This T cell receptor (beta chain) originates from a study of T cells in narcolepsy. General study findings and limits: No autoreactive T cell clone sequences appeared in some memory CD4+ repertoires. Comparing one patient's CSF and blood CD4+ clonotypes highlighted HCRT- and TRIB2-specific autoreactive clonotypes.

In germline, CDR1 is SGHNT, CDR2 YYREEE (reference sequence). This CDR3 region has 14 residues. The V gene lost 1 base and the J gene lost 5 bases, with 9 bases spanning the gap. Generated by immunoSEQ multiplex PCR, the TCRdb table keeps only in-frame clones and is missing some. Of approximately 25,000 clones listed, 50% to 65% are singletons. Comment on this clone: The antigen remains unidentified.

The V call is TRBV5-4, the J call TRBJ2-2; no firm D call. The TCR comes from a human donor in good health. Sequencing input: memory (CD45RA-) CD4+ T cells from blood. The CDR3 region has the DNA TGTGCCAGCAGCTTGAGGCCGGCGACCGGGGAGCTGTTTTTT. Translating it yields CASSLRPATGELFF.